These T cell receptor beta chains were read from a single sample in a study of T cells in Graves' hyperthyroidism and ophthalmopathy. Each CDR3 protein gets one entry after TCRdb re-called the multiplex PCR reads with MiXCR. The sample shows 300,000 to 350,000 distinct CDR3 sequences, 16% of them seen only once. Sequencing was performed on blood. Every receptor here comes from a man younger than 40 with Graves' hyperthyroidism. CDR3s include the opening cysteine and the closing phenylalanine or tryptophan. Fields, in order: CDR3 length, clone size, V gene, J gene, D gene, CDR3 DNA, CDR3 protein. The D gene is left open where the match is weak. Size is omitted from some rows. Given values are once, few, many or a class for expanded clones.

length: 16; size: many; V: TRBV11-3; J: TRBJ2-7; D: TRBD1; DNA: TGTGCCAGCAGCTTAGGTACCGGGACAGGTCGCTACGAGCAGTACTTC; CDR3: CASSLGTGTGRYEQYF
length: 15; size: .; V: TRBV20-1; J: TRBJ2-3; D: TRBD2; DNA: TGCAGTGCACCCGGGACTAGCGGGAGAACAGATACGCAGTATTTT; CDR3: CSAPGTSGRTDTQYF
length: 14; size: many; V: TRBV7-8; J: TRBJ2-3; D: .; DNA: TGTGCCAGCAGCTTCAGCGGGAGCACAGATACGCAGTATTTT; CDR3: CASSFSGSTDTQYF
length: 17; size: many; V: TRBV4-1; J: TRBJ2-2; D: TRBD2; DNA: TGCGCCAGCAGCCAAGAAACGAGAGCGGGAGCTGGCGGGGAGCTGTTTTTT; CDR3: CASSQETRAGAGGELFF
length: 16; size: many; V: TRBV7-8; J: TRBJ2-7; D: .; DNA: TGTGCCAGCAGCCAGGGGGGGGGAATCGGTGGGTACGAGCAGTACTTC; CDR3: CASSQGGGIGGYEQYF
length: 14; size: .; V: TRBV7-2; J: TRBJ2-7; D: .; DNA: TGTGCCAGCAACTCCCCACCCCACTCCTACGAGCAGTACTTC; CDR3: CASNSPPHSYEQYF
length: 14; size: many; V: TRBV2; J: TRBJ2-1; D: .; DNA: TGTGCCAGCCGCGTGGTAGGGAACAGCAATGAGCAGTTCTTC; CDR3: CASRVVGNSNEQFF
length: 13; size: .; V: TRBV29-1; J: TRBJ2-7; D: .; DNA: TGCAGCGTTAAAATAACCTCTACTAGCGAGCAGTACTTC; CDR3: CSVKITSTSEQYF
length: 13; size: many; V: TRBV2; J: TRBJ2-6; D: .; DNA: TGTGCCAGCGACAGCTCTGGGGCCAACGTCCTGACTTTC; CDR3: CASDSSGANVLTF
length: 17; size: .; V: TRBV11-2; J: TRBJ2-7; D: TRBD2; DNA: TGTGCCAGCAGCTCGGGACTAGCGGGAGGTAAACCCTACGAGCAGTACTTC; CDR3: CASSSGLAGGKPYEQYF
length: 14; size: .; V: TRBV6-1; J: TRBJ1-3; D: TRBD1; DNA: TGTGCCAGCAAGGATTGGGACAGGGGAGACACCATATATTTT; CDR3: CASKDWDRGDTIYF
length: 14; size: few; V: TRBV29-1; J: TRBJ1-5; D: .; DNA: TGCAGCGTCAACTCGGGCGATCCCACGGGGCCCCAGCATTTT; CDR3: CSVNSGDPTGPQHF
length: 17; size: many; V: TRBV3-1; J: TRBJ1-2; D: .; DNA: TGTGCCAGCAGCCAAGTTAAACAGGGTTCAGCTAACTATGGCTACACCTTC; CDR3: CASSQVKQGSANYGYTF
length: 11; size: many; V: TRBV12-3/TRBV12-4; J: TRBJ2-3; D: .; DNA: TGTGCCAGCAGTCCACAAGATACGCAGTATTTT; CDR3: CASSPQDTQYF
length: 14; size: .; V: TRBV25-1; J: TRBJ1-6; D: .; DNA: TGTGCCAGCAGTGAATTGTGGTCGCGGTCACCCCCCCACTTT; CDR3: CASSELWSRSPPHF
length: 15; size: many; V: TRBV28; J: TRBJ2-2; D: TRBD1; DNA: TGTGCCAGCGAGCGACAGGGGAAGTACACCGGGGAGCTGTTTTTT; CDR3: CASERQGKYTGELFF
length: 12; size: many; V: TRBV6-1; J: TRBJ1-1; D: TRBD1; DNA: TGTGCCAGCAGGGAAGGACAGGAAAAAGCTTTCTTT; CDR3: CASREGQEKAFF
length: 15; size: many; V: TRBV28; J: TRBJ2-2; D: .; DNA: TGTGCCAGCACGTCGGGGGACGCGAACACCGGGGAGCTGTTTTTT; CDR3: CASTSGDANTGELFF
length: 14; size: .; V: TRBV7-9; J: TRBJ2-2; D: .; DNA: TGTGCCAGCACCCCGCGGACGGTCACCGGGGAGCTGTTTTTT; CDR3: CASTPRTVTGELFF
length: 15; size: .; V: TRBV27; J: TRBJ2-3; D: .; DNA: TGTGCCAGCAGTGGAGGATTAACTAGCACAGATACGCAGTATTTT; CDR3: CASSGGLTSTDTQYF
length: 14; size: many; V: TRBV18; J: TRBJ2-1; D: .; DNA: TGTGCCAGCGCCCGGGCGGATGAATACAATGAGCAGTTCTTC; CDR3: CASARADEYNEQFF
length: 15; size: few; V: TRBV20-1; J: TRBJ1-1; D: TRBD1; DNA: TGCAGTGCTAGAGATCGTAGGACAGGGAACACTGAAGCTTTCTTT; CDR3: CSARDRRTGNTEAFF
length: 14; size: many; V: TRBV2; J: TRBJ2-5; D: TRBD1; DNA: TGTGCCAGCACCTTGGGACAGACTCAAGAGACCCAGCACTTC; CDR3: CASTLGQTQETQHF
length: 17; size: few; V: TRBV3-1; J: TRBJ2-2; D: TRBD1; DNA: TGTGCCAGCAGCCAAGAAGATCGATCTTTGACAGGGGGTATAGTGTTTTTT; CDR3: CASSQEDRSLTGGIVFF
length: 14; size: many; V: TRBV28; J: TRBJ2-7; D: .; DNA: TGTGCCAGCAGTGCCGGGACTTTCATTATCGAGCAGTACTTC; CDR3: CASSAGTFIIEQYF
length: 16; size: few; V: TRBV20-1; J: TRBJ2-5; D: TRBD2; DNA: TGCAGTGCCCGCCGTCCTTGGGCTAGCGGTAAAGAGGCCCAGTACTTC; CDR3: CSARRPWASGKEAQYF
length: 14; size: few; V: TRBV12-3/TRBV12-4; J: TRBJ2-1; D: .; DNA: TGTGCCAGCAGTTTTGGGAATTCCTACAATGAGCAGTTCTTC; CDR3: CASSFGNSYNEQFF
length: 15; size: .; V: TRBV5-1; J: TRBJ2-3; D: .; DNA: TGCGCCAGCAGCTTGGAAGGGTTTAGGACAGATACGCAGTATTTT; CDR3: CASSLEGFRTDTQYF
length: 13; size: few; V: TRBV28; J: TRBJ1-5; D: .; DNA: TGTGCCAGCACGCCTAGGGGGGATCAGCCCCAGCATTTT; CDR3: CASTPRGDQPQHF
length: 13; size: few; V: TRBV30; J: TRBJ2-7; D: .; DNA: TGTGCCTGGAGTGTACGCAGGGGCTACGAGCAGTACTTC; CDR3: CAWSVRRGYEQYF
length: 13; size: many; V: TRBV5-1; J: TRBJ2-3; D: .; DNA: TGCGCCAGCAGGATTGAGGGTGCAGATACGCAGTATTTT; CDR3: CASRIEGADTQYF
length: 16; size: few; V: TRBV5-1; J: TRBJ1-1; D: .; DNA: TGCGCCAGCAGCTCGCCCACAGGGAAACCGAACACTGAAGCTTTCTTT; CDR3: CASSSPTGKPNTEAFF
length: 14; size: .; V: TRBV6-1; J: TRBJ1-2; D: .; DNA: TGTGCCAGCAGTGAAGCGCTATTTTCGGGAGGCTACACCTTC; CDR3: CASSEALFSGGYTF
length: 15; size: few; V: TRBV6-1; J: TRBJ2-6; D: .; DNA: TGTGCCAGCTGGCCTACAGGGTCTGGGGCCAACGTCCTGACTTTC; CDR3: CASWPTGSGANVLTF
length: 12; size: many; V: TRBV10-3; J: TRBJ1-6; D: .; DNA: TGTGCCGTAAGCCGAGGGAATTCACCCCTCCACTTT; CDR3: CAVSRGNSPLHF
length: 13; size: many; V: TRBV3-1; J: TRBJ2-7; D: TRBD1; DNA: TGTGCCAGCAGCCTGGGGACAGTCTACGAGCAGTACTTC; CDR3: CASSLGTVYEQYF
length: 14; size: .; V: TRBV11-3; J: TRBJ2-3; D: TRBD1; DNA: TGTGCCGGCAGCTTCAGGGGGCGCACAGATACGCAGTATTTT; CDR3: CAGSFRGRTDTQYF